This note documents a single TCR beta chain sequence. This specimen belongs to a study of blood T cell repertoires in COVID-19. Study in general: COVID-19 samples collected from the United States, Italy and Spain covered acute and convalescent phases.

V dropped 5 bases and J dropped 0; count of bases not matched to a gene: 11. The CDR3 is made up of 18 amino acids. Germline V gene lookup returns CDR1 SGDLS and CDR2 YYNGEE. In the authors' methods: Amplifying reference gene primers gave estimates of nucleated cell counts. The repertoire was sequenced with immunoSEQ multiplex PCR; TCRdb's copy has only in-frame clones and lacks some. V and J calls and clone size follow that table, whereas D and trimming were derived from the DNA. The table shows about 150,000 clones, with roughly 80% occurring only once. Sequencing was performed on peripheral blood. This chain links TRBV9 with TRBJ2-3, with 11 bases lining up with TRBD1. This receptor was identified in a man in his sixties with acute or convalescent COVID-19. CDR3 bases: TGTGCCAGCAGTCCCGGGACAGGGGGAGGGATTAGCACAGATACGCAGTATTTT. Translated, it gives CASSPGTGGGISTDTQYF. Combining the CDR3 with reference TRBV9 and TRBJ2-3 gives the whole variable domain DSGVTQTPKHLITATGQRVTLRCSPRSGDLSVYWYQQSLDQGLQFLIQYYNGEERAKGNILERFSAQQFPDLHSELNLSSLELGDSALYFCASSPGTGGGISTDTQYFGPGTRLTVL.